This T cell receptor beta chain was identified during a study of T cell responses to AZD1222 COVID-19 vaccine. Study-level points and caveats: Just 5 to 7 people given AZD1222 tested seropositive at baseline. Samples come after the peak T cell response, not at day 14. Reportedly, nearly half the spike-specific TCRs target unmutated variant regions. The donor cohort was predominantly white British with a female majority, and clonal diversity may have been underestimated.

Trimming took 4 bases from V and 8 from J; bases not matched to a gene: 9. The germline gives CDR1 KGHDR, CDR2 SFDVKD. The CDR3 spans 14 residues. Sequencing used immunoSEQ multiplex PCR; TCRdb keeps in-frame clones, though not all of them. The sample has about 130,000 clones; over 75% are singletons. Notes on this clone: Its matching antigen is unknown.

The rearrangement joins TRBV24-1 to TRBJ1-2; 7 bases align to TRBD1. The receptor's source is an adult in good health. Sample: peripheral blood, taken on day 0 of AZD1222 vaccination. This CDR3 reads CATSDSTGVGGYTF. CDR3 sequence (DNA): TGTGCCACCAGTGACTCTACAGGGGTTGGCGGCTACACCTTC.